These 19 T cell receptor beta chains were all obtained from the same sample, sequenced in a study of OX40 agonist ivuxolimab in advanced cancers. TCRdb keeps only in-frame clones here, not all; method: immunoSEQ multiplex PCR. The sample has approximately 82,000 clones, approximately 89% seen once. The sample in question was CD4+ or CD8+ T cells sorted from blood, obtained in a trial of the OX40 agonist ivuxolimab. These receptors were obtained from an adult with an advanced solid tumor such as melanoma, head and neck, liver or kidney cancer.

V usage is TRBV5-1 and J usage is TRBJ2-2; 13 bases are a match to TRBD2. V lost 4 bases, J lost 0 bases, and 3 bases stayed unmatched. The CDR3 extends over 17 amino acids. Germline loops: CDR1 SGHRS, CDR2 YFSETQ. The CDR3 sequence is CASSKGLAGTNTGELFF. The CDR3 DNA reads TGCGCCAGCAGCAAGGGACTAGCGGGGACGAACACCGGGGAGCTGTTTTTT.

The genes are TRBV29-1 and TRBJ2-7; TRBD1 aligns across 8 bases. Looked up from germline, CDR1 is SQVTM and CDR2 is ANQGSEA. The CDR3 has 16 amino acids. V lost 2 bases to trimming and J lost 3 bases; unmatched junction nucleotides: 12. The CDR3 loop is CSVETRTGTNFYEQYF. CDR3 in DNA: TGCAGCGTTGAAACCCGGACAGGGACGAACTTCTACGAGCAGTACTTC.

The J gene is TRBJ2-5, the V gene TRBV5-1; D call uncertain. TRBJ2-7 explains the end of the DNA better; the J call may be wrong. The CDR3 contains 14 residues. Germline-derived CDR1 and CDR2 are SGHRS and YFSETQ. The CDR3 protein is CASTSAFGSYEQYF. The CDR3, as DNA: TGCGCCAGCACCTCCGCGTTTGGTTCCTACGAGCAGTACTTC.

This sequence joins TRBV2 and TRBJ1-1, with 9 bases fitting TRBD1. The germline gives CDR1 SNHLY, CDR2 FYNNEI. The V segment lost 4 bases and the J segment 3 bases; nucleotides outside the gene matches: 6. This CDR3 has 15 amino acids. CDR3 in DNA: TGTGCCAGCAGTGGCACAGGGGGCTTGGACACTGAAGCTTTCTTT. This translates into CASSGTGGLDTEAFF.

The J gene is TRBJ1-6, the V gene TRBV6-5; 7 bases fit TRBD1. V was clipped by 2 bases and J by 5 bases; unmatched bases: 6. This CDR3 spans 16 amino acids. Per the germline V gene, CDR1 is MNHEY and CDR2 is SVGAGI. The CDR3 sequence: CASSYEGTGDNSPLHF. CDR3 sequence (DNA): TGTGCCAGCAGTTACGAAGGAACAGGGGATAATTCACCCCTCCACTTT.

The chain uses TRBV6-5 and TRBJ2-7; D not resolved. Trimming left V 4 bases short and J 5 bases short, with 15 bases between. This CDR3 has 14 residues. Germline V gene data show CDR1 as MNHEY and CDR2 as SVGAGI. This CDR3 is CASSSFRPPHEQYF. In DNA, the CDR3 is TGTGCCAGCAGTTCCTTTCGGCCCCCACACGAGCAGTACTTC.

The chain combines TRBV5-1 with TRBJ2-7; D is unresolved. Deletions cut 1 base from V and 6 bases from J, with 11 bases between. CDR1 SGHRS and CDR2 YFSETQ come from the germline V gene. This CDR3 is 13 amino acids long. The CDR3 DNA is TGCGCCAGCAGCTTGTCTTTCCACCCCGAGCAGTACTTC. Amino acid sequence: CASSLSFHPEQYF.

The chain recombines TRBV28 with TRBJ1-2; D may be TRBD1 (6 bases). The CDR3 loop spans 13 amino acids. Trimming cost V 6 bases and J 2 bases, with 10 bases left between them. Germline V gene data show CDR1 as MDHEN and CDR2 as SYDVKM. The CDR3 nucleotides are TGTGCCAGCAGGGTCGACAGGAACTATGGCTACACCTTC. Translated: CASRVDRNYGYTF.

This chain uses TRBV11-2 with TRBJ2-1; the D gene is possibly TRBD1 (6 bases). The CDR3 has 17 amino acids. Germline CDR1 is SGHAT and CDR2 is FQNNGV. The germline V and J ends were trimmed by 5 bases and 0 bases, with 17 bases remaining between them. The CDR3 reads CASSANRVISSYNEQFF. CDR3 in DNA: TGTGCCAGCAGCGCGAACAGGGTGATTAGCTCCTACAATGAGCAGTTCTTC.

This chain links TRBV27 with TRBJ2-6, with no clear D. Germline loops: CDR1 MNHEY, CDR2 SMNVEV (reference sequence). The CDR3 extends over 17 amino acids. V gave up 6 bases and J gave up 0 bases, with 15 bases separating them. CDR3 region: CASSQSPAISGANVLTF. The CDR3 DNA sequence: TGTGCCAGCAGCCAAAGTCCGGCTATCTCTGGGGCCAACGTCCTGACTTTC.

The V call is TRBV7-2, the J call TRBJ2-7, with TRBD1 identical over 11 bases. J lost 12 bases, V lost 4 bases, and 5 bases had no gene match. Germline CDR1 reads SGHTA; CDR2 reads FQGNSA. The CDR3 covers 12 residues. CDR3 in amino acids: CASSWGQGESYF. Written as DNA, the CDR3 is TGTGCCAGCAGCTGGGGACAGGGGGAATCGTACTTC.

V and J are TRBV9 and TRBJ2-7; TRBD2 might be the D (5 bases). The CDR3 totals 13 residues. V gave up 0 bases and J gave up 2 bases, with 6 bases separating them. Germline loops: CDR1 SGDLS, CDR2 YYNGEE. DNA for the CDR3: TGTGCCAGCAGCGTAGGACTAACCTACGAGCAGTACTTC. This translates into CASSVGLTYEQYF.

V gene TRBV6-1 combines with J gene TRBJ2-7, with TRBD1 matching 12 bases. V gave up 3 bases and J gave up 8 bases; unmatched junction bases: 8. Germline CDR1 and CDR2: MNHNS and SASEGT. CDR3 length equals 15 residues. This CDR3 reads CASSDESGTGGKQYF. CDR3 nucleotide sequence: TGTGCCAGCAGTGATGAATCCGGGACAGGGGGCAAGCAGTACTTC.

The chain is built from TRBV19 and TRBJ2-7, with D uncertain. CDR1 and CDR2 (germline): LNHDA, SQIVND (reference sequence). The V end was cut by 8 bases, the J end by 5 bases, with 10 bases between. The CDR3 has 11 residues. CDR3 sequence: CASGRMDEQYF. The CDR3 coding sequence is TGTGCCAGTGGTCGGATGGACGAGCAGTACTTC.

The rearrangement uses TRBV7-2 and TRBJ1-2, with D tentatively TRBD1 (6 bases). V lost 3 bases to trimming and J lost 6 bases, with 14 bases between them. Per germline, CDR1 SGHTA and CDR2 FQGNSA. This CDR3 comprises 14 residues. The CDR3 nucleotides are TGTGCCAGCAGCTTGCTCAGGGGTTCTAATGGCTACACCTTC. Translating it yields CASSLLRGSNGYTF.

V usage is TRBV6-6 and J usage is TRBJ1-2; TRBD1 is a possible D gene (6 bases). V was cut by 8 bases and J by 4 bases, with 20 bases left in between. The CDR3 runs 15 residues. Germline values: CDR1 MNHNY, CDR2 SVGAGI (reference sequence). This chain's CDR3 is CASYETGGNGYGYTF. As DNA, the CDR3 is TGTGCCAGCTACGAGACGGGGGGCAACGGCTATGGCTACACCTTC.

The chain is built from TRBV15 and TRBJ1-1; D gene ambiguous. CDR3 length: 13 residues. V gave up 0 bases and J gave up 8 bases, with 10 bases separating them. The germline V gene has CDR1 LNHNV and CDR2 YYDKDF (reference sequence). The CDR3 is CATSRDLTAEAFF. The CDR3 bases are TGTGCCACCAGCAGAGATCTGACGGCGGAAGCTTTCTTT.

As for this clone: Distinct nucleotide sequences in the sample also encode this CDR3. The J gene is TRBJ1-5, the V gene TRBV7-6; possibly TRBD1 for D (6 bases). V was cut by 5 bases and J by 1 base, with 12 bases left in between. This CDR3 has 15 residues. The germline V gene has CDR1 SGHVS and CDR2 FNYEAQ. The CDR3 DNA sequence: TGTGCCAGCAGCCTCGGCAGGGGCAGCAATCAGCCCCAGCATTTT. It encodes CASSLGRGSNQPQHF.

The V and J genes are TRBV5-6 and TRBJ1-5, with 8 bases identical to TRBD1. The CDR3 runs to 14 residues. Germline CDR1 and CDR2: SGHDT and YYEEEE. Germline trimming cut 4 bases from V and 11 bases from J; bases unmatched to any gene: 11. In nucleotides, the CDR3 is TGTGCCAGCAGCCGACAGGGGAGGGAAATAGCCCAGCATTTT. It encodes CASSRQGREIAQHF. Supplemented by reference TRBV5-6 and TRBJ1-5, the full variable domain reads DAGVTQSPTHLIKTRGQQVTLRCSPKSGHDTVSWYQQALGQGPQFIFQYYEEEERQRGNFPDRFSGHQFPNYSSELNVNALLLGDSALYLCASSRQGREIAQHFGDGTRLSIL.